This T cell receptor (beta chain) stems from a study of CXCR3-negative and CXCR3-positive naive CD8 T cells (dated by TCRdb to the late 2010s). About the investigation overall: In total, about 140 million TRB reads were obtained, or roughly 1.5 +/- 0.3 million reads per library. The diversity and physicochemical repertoire analyses included roughly ten donors pooled from two independent experiments. The TRBV-TRBJ cluster analysis covered naive subsets from roughly five donors and memory cells from 3 donors.

Note on this clonotype: Its antigen is not yet known.

TCRdb names NextSeq 550 as the instrument used. The Human TCR Profiling Kit (MiLaboratory) was used to prepare UMI-labeled 5' RACE TRB cDNA libraries. cDNA synthesis used the entire amount of extracted RNA, and PCR amplification then used the entire amount of cDNA produced. Libraries were prepared in parallel with an identical number of PCR cycles. The study's own analysis went as follows. With a requirement of at least two reads per UMI, MIGEC and MiXCR extracted about 49,000 +/- 11,000 unique UMI-labeled TRB cDNA molecules per library. On average, each library contained approximately 40,000 +/- 10,000 functional in-frame TRB CDR3 nucleotide clonotypes without stop codons. After downsampling to 5000 UMI-labeled TRB molecules per sample, diversity metrics such as normalized Shannon-Wiener and Chao1 were calculated in VDJtools. VDJtools was used to calculate clonotype-size-weighted physicochemical properties of the central five CDR3 residues, namely interaction energy, strength, volume and Kidera factor 4. TCRdb reprocessed the raw reads; every CDR3 protein sequence is a single record, and DNA is not supplied. The V and J calls were not made by the authors but by TCRdb's processing. The sample table records about 28,000 distinct CDR3 sequences. Roughly 10% of the sample is in the top ten clones.

For each CD8+ T cell subset, flow sorting was done in triplicate, and roughly 320,000 cells per subset went directly into RLT lysis buffer. Peripheral blood mononuclear cells were isolated from buffy coats by standard density gradient centrifugation. Total RNA was extracted from sorted cells with an RNeasy Mini Kit. Measured from the cysteine to the phenylalanine, the CDR3 is 14 residues long. A DNA sequence was not provided. According to the germline V gene, CDR1 reads MRHNA and CDR2 reads SNTAGT. Paper-wide results and their limitations: Naive CXCR3-negative and CXCR3-positive cells from the same donor showed similar TRBV-TRBJ usage, whereas memory cells showed distinct patterns. Because CXCR3 expression was partially decreased after cryopreservation, freshly isolated PBMCs were used for most assays. Comparably high repertoire diversity was found in both naive subsets, whereas much lower repertoire diversity was found in memory CD8+ T cells. Because surface CD5, which is linked to self-reactivity in mice, was comparable between the naive subsets, TCR interaction strength was also inferred from the physicochemical properties of TRB CDR3s.

Sequencing was done on a sample of memory CD8+ T cells from blood. The sample's cell subset or site label, in plain terms: conventional CD8+ memory T cells (TMEM), sorted as controls. The V and J genes are TRBV6-4 and TRBJ2-1; lacking DNA, the TRBD2 call made by TCRdb goes unchecked. The sequence was obtained from a human donor in good health. Some clones in this sample may be carry-over from other donors' samples. This receptor carries the CDR3 CASSEGASSGEQFF.